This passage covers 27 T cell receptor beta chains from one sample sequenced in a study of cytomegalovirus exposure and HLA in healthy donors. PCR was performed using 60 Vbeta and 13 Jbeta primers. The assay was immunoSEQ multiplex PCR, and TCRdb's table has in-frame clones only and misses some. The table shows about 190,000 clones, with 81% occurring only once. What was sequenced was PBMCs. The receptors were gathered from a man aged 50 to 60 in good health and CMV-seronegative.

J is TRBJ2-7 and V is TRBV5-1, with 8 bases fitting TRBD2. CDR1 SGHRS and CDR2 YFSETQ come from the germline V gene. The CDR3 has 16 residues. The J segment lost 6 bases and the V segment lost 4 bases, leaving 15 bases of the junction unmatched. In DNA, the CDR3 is TGCGCCAGCAGCCCGGGCAGGTCGGCGGGGGGTTCCGAGCAGTACTTC. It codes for CASSPGRSAGGSEQYF. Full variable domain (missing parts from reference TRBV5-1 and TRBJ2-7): KAGVTQTPRYLIKTRGQQVTLSCSPISGHRSVSWYQQTPGQGLQFLFEYFSETQRNKGNFPGRFSGRQFSNSRSEMNVSTLELGDSALYLCASSPGRSAGGSEQYFGPGTRLTVT.

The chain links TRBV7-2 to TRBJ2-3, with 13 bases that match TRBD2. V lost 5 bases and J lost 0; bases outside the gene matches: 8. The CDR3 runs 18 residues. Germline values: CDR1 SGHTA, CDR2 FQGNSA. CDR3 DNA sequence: TGTGCCAGCAGCCTGCCGGGGACTAGCGGGGACAGCACAGATACGCAGTATTTT. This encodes CASSLPGTSGDSTDTQYF.

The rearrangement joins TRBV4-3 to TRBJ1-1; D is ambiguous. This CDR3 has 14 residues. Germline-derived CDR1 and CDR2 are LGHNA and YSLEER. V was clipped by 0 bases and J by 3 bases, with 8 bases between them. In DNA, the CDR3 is TGCGCCAGCAGCCAAGATCCCACTTACACTGAAGCTTTCTTT. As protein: CASSQDPTYTEAFF.

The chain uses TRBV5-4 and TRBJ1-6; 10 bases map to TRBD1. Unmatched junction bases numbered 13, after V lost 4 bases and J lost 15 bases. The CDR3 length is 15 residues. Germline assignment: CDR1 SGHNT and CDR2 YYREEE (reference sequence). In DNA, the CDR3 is TGTGCCAGCAGCAAGGAACAAGGACAGGGGGAAAGCCTCCACTTT. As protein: CASSKEQGQGESLHF.

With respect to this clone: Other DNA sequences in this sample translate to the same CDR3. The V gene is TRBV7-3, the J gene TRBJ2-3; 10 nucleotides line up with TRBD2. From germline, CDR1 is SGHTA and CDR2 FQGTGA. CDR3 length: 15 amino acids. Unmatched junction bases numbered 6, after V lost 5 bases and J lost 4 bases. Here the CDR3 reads CASSLSGGSADTQYF. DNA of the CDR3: TGTGCCAGCAGCCTTAGCGGGGGGTCGGCAGATACGCAGTATTTT.

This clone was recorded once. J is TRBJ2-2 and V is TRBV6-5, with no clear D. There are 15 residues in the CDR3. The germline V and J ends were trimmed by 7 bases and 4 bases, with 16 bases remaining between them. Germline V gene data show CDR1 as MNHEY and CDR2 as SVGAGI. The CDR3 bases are TGTGCCAGCATGATGTCCTTGGCCCCCACCGGGGAGCTGTTTTTT. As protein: CASMMSLAPTGELFF.

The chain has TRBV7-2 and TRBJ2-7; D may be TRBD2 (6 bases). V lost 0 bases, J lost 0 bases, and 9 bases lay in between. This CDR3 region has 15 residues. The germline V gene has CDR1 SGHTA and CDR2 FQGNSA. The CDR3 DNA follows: TGTGCCAGCAGCTTAGCGGGAGGAAACTCCTACGAGCAGTACTTC. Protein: CASSLAGGNSYEQYF.

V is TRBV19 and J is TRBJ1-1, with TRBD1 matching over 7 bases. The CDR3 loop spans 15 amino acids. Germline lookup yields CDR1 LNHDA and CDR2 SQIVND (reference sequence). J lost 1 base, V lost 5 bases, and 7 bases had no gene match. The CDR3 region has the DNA TGTGCCAGTAGTCGGACAGGAGGACAGAACACTGAAGCTTTCTTT. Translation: CASSRTGGQNTEAFF.

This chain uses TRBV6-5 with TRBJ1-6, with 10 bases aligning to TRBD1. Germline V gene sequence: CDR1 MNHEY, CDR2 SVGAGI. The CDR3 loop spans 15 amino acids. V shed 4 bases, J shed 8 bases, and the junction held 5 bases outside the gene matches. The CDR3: CASSSAGTGDSPLHF. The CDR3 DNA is TGTGCCAGCAGTTCAGCCGGGACAGGGGATTCACCCCTCCACTTT.

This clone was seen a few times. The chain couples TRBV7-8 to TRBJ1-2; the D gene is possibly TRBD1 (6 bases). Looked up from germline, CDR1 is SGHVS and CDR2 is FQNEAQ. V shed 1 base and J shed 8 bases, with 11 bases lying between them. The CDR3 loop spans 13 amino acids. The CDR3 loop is CASSLETGYGYTF. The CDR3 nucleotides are TGTGCCAGCAGCTTAGAGACAGGATACGGCTACACCTTC.

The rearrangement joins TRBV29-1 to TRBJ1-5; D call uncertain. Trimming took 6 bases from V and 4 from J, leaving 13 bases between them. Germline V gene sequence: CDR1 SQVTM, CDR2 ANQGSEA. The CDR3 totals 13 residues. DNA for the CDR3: TGCAGCGTAGCGAGGGAACTAAATCAGCCCCAGCATTTT. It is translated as CSVARELNQPQHF.

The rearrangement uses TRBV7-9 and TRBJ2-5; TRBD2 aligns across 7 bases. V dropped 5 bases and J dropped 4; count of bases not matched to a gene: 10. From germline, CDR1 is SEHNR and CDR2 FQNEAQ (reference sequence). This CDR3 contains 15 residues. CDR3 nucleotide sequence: TGTGCCAGCAGCCCTAGCCGGGGGGTAGGAGAGACCCAGTACTTC. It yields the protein CASSPSRGVGETQYF. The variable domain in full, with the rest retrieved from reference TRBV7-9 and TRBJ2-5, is DTGVSQNPRHKITKRGQNVTFRCDPISEHNRLYWYRQTLGQGPEFLTYFQNEAQLEKSRLLSDRFSAERPKGSFSTLEIQRTEQGDSAMYLCASSPSRGVGETQYFGPGTRLLVL.

The CDR3 spells CASSLGLSMNDEQFF. The CDR3 nucleotides read TGCGCCAGCAGCTTGGGACTATCTATGAACGATGAGCAGTTCTTC. The chain uses TRBV5-1 and TRBJ2-1; the D gene is possibly TRBD2 (5 bases). The germline gives CDR1 SGHRS, CDR2 YFSETQ. Trimming cost V 0 bases and J 8 bases, with 15 bases left between them. The CDR3 is 15 amino acids. The full variable domain, completed using reference TRBV5-1 and TRBJ2-1, is KAGVTQTPRYLIKTRGQQVTLSCSPISGHRSVSWYQQTPGQGLQFLFEYFSETQRNKGNFPGRFSGRQFSNSRSEMNVSTLELGDSALYLCASSLGLSMNDEQFFGPGTRLTVL.

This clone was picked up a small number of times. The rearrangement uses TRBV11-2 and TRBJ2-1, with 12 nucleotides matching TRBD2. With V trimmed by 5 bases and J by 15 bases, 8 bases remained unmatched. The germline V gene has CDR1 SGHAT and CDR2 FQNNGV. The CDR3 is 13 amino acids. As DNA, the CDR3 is TGTGCCAGCAGCCTGTCTAGCGGGGGGGCGCGGTTCTTC. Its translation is CASSLSSGGARFF.

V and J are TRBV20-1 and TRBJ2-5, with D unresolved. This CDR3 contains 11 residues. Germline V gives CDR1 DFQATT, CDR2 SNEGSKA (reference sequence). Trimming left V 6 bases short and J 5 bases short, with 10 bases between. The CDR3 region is CSAFQSETQYF. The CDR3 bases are TGCAGTGCGTTTCAGTCGGAGACCCAGTACTTC.

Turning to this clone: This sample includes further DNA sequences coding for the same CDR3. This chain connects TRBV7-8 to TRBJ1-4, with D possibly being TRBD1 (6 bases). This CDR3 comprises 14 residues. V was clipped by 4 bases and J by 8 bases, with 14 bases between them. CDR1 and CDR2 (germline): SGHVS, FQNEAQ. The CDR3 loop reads CASSSSDRSEKLFF. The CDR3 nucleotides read TGTGCCAGCAGCTCCTCTGACAGGAGCGAAAAACTGTTTTTT.

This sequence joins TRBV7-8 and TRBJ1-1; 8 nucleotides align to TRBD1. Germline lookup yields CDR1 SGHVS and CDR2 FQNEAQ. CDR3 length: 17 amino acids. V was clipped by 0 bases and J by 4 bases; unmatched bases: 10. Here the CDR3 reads CASSLAQPGGDSTEAFF. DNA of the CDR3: TGTGCCAGCAGCTTAGCGCAACCAGGGGGCGACTCCACTGAAGCTTTCTTT.

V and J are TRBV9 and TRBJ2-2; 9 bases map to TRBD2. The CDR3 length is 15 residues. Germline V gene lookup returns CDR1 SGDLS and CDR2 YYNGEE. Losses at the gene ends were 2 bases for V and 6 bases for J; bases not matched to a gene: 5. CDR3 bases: TGTGCCAGCAGCGTCGGCGGGGGGGCCGCCGGGGAGCTGTTTTTT. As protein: CASSVGGGAAGELFF.

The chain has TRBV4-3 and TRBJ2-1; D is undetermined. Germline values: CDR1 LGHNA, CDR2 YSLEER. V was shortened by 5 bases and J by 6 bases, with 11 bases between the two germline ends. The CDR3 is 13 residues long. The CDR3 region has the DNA TGCGCCAGCAGCGTAAGAGGTATCAATGAGCAGTTCTTC. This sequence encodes CASSVRGINEQFF.

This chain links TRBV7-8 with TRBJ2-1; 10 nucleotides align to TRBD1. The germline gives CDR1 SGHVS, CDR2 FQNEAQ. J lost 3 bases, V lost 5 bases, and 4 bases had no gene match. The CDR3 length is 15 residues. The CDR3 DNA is TGTGCCAGCAGCCATGACAGGGGGCTCTACAATGAGCAGTTCTTC. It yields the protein CASSHDRGLYNEQFF.

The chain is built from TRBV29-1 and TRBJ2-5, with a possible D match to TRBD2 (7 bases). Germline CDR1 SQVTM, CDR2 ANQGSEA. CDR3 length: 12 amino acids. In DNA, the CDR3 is TGCAGTGGTAGGGGGGGGTCGGAGACCCAGTACTTC. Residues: CSGRGGSETQYF.

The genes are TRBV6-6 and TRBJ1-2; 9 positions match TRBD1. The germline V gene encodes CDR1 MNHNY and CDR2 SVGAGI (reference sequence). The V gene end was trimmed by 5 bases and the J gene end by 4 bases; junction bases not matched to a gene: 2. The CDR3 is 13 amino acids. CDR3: CASSVDRGYGYTF. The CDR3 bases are TGTGCCAGCAGTGTGGACAGGGGCTATGGCTACACCTTC.

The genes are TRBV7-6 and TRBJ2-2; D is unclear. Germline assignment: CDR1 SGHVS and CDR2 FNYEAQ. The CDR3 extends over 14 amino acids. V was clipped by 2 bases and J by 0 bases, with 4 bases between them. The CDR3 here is CASSLRSNTGELFF. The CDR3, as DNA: TGTGCCAGCAGCTTACGGTCGAACACCGGGGAGCTGTTTTTT.

As DNA, the CDR3 is TGTGCCAGCAGCTTGACAGGGACTAGCAATGAGCAGTTCTTC. Encoded protein: CASSLTGTSNEQFF. The chain is built from TRBV7-9 and TRBJ2-1; perhaps TRBD2 as D (8 bases). Trimming took 3 bases from V and 6 from J, leaving 12 bases between them. The CDR3 sequence is 14 residues long. CDR1 is SEHNR and CDR2 is FQNEAQ in the germline V gene (reference sequence).

The CDR3 region has the DNA TGTGCCAGCACCGACAGAATGAACACTGAAGCTTTCTTT. As protein: CASTDRMNTEAFF. The V gene is TRBV6-5, the J gene TRBJ1-1; D is perhaps TRBD1 (5 bases). CDR3 size: 13 residues. V shed 7 bases and J shed 0 bases, with 9 bases lying between them. Per germline, CDR1 MNHEY and CDR2 SVGAGI.

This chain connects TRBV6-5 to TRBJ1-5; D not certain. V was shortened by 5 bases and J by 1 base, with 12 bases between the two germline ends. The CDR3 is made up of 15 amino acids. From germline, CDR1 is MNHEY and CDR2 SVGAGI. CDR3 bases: TGTGCCAGCAGTCCCCTAGGCCCCAGCAATCAGCCCCAGCATTTT. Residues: CASSPLGPSNQPQHF.

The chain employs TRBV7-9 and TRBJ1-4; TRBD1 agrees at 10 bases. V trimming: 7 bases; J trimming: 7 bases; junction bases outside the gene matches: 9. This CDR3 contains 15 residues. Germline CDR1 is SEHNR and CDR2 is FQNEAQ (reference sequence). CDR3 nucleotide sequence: TGTGCCAGCACAAATACCGGGACAGGGGTTGAAAAACTGTTTTTT. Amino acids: CASTNTGTGVEKLFF.